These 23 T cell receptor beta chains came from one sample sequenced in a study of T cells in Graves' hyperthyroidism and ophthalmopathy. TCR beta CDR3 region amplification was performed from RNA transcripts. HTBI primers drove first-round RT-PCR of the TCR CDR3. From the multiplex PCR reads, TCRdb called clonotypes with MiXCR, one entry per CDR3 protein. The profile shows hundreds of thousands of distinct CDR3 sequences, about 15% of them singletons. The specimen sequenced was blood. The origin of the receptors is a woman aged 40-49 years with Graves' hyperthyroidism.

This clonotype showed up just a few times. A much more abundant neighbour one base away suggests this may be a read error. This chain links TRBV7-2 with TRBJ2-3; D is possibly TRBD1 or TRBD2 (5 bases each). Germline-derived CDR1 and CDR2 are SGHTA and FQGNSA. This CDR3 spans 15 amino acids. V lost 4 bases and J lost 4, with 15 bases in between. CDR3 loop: CASSSSIRGPDTQYF. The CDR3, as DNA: TGTGCCAGCAGCTCATCAATCCGGGGCCCAGATACGCAGTATTTT.

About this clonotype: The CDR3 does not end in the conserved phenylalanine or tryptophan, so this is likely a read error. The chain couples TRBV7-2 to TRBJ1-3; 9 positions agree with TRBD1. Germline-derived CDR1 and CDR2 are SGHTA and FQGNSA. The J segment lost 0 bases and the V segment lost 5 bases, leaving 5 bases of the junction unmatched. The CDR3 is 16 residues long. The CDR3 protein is CASSLQGAGSGNTIYL. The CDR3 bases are TGTGCCAGCAGCCTACAGGGGGCCGGCTCTGGAAACACCATATATCTT.

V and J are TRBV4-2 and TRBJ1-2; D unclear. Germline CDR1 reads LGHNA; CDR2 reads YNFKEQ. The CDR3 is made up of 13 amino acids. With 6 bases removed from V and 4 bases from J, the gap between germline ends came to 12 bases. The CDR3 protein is CASSPDTSYGYTF. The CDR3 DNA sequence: TGTGCCAGCAGTCCCGACACCTCCTATGGCTACACCTTC.

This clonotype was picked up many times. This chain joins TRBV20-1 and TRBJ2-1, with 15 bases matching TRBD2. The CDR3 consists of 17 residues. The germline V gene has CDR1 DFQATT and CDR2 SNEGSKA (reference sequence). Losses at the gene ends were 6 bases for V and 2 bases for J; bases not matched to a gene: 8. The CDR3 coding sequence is TGCAGTGCAGTCCCGGGACTAGCGGGAGGCACCTACAATGAGCAGTTCTTC. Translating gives CSAVPGLAGGTYNEQFF.

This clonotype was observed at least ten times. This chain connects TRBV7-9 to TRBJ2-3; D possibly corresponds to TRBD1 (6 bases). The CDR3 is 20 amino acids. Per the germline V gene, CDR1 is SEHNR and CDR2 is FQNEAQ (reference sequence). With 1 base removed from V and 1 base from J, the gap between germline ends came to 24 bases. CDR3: CASSLVLVTGRWDGTDTQYF. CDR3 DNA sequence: TGTGCCAGCAGCTTAGTTCTCGTTACAGGGAGATGGGACGGCACAGATACGCAGTATTTT. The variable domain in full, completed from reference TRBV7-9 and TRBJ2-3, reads DTGVSQNPRHKITKRGQNVTFRCDPISEHNRLYWYRQTLGQGPEFLTYFQNEAQLEKSRLLSDRFSAERPKGSFSTLEIQRTEQGDSAMYLCASSLVLVTGRWDGTDTQYFGPGTRLTVL.

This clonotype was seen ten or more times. As DNA, the CDR3 is TGTGCCAGCAGCCAAGAAAAGGGGCGAGGGAACACTGAAGCTTTCTTT. Encoded protein: CASSQEKGRGNTEAFF. The chain links TRBV3-1 to TRBJ1-1; D perhaps matches TRBD1 (5 bases). The CDR3 is made up of 16 amino acids. Germline values: CDR1 LGHDT, CDR2 YNNKEL (reference sequence). V dropped 0 bases and J dropped 1 base, with 12 bases sitting between them.

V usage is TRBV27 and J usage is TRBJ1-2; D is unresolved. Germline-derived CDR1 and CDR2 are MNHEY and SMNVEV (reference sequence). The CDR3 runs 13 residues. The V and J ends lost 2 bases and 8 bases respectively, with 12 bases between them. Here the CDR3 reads CASSLLVGYGYTF. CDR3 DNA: TGTGCCAGCAGTTTACTAGTGGGCTACGGCTACACCTTC.

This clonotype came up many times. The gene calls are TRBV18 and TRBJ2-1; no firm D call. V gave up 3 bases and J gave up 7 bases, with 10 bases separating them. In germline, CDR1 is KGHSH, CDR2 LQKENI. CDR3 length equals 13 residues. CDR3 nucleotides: TGTGCCAGCTCACCCCCTTCGAGGAATGAGCAGTTCTTC. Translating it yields CASSPPSRNEQFF.

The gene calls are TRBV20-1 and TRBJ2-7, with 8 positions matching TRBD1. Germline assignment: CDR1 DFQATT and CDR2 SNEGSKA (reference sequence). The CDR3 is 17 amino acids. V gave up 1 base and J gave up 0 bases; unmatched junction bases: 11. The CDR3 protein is CSARATTGAQSSYEQYF. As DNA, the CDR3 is TGCAGTGCTAGAGCCACGACAGGGGCCCAAAGCTCCTACGAGCAGTACTTC.

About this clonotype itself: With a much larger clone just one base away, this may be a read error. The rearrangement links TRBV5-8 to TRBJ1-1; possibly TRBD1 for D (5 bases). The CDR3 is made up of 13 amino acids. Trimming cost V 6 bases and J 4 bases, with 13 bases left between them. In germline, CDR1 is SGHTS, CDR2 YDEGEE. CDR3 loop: CASIRVYGTEAFF. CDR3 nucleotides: TGTGCCAGCATCAGGGTTTACGGCACTGAAGCTTTCTTT.

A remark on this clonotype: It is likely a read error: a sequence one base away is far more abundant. The CDR3 DNA follows: TGTGCCAGCAGACTGGGGGCCTACGAGCAGTACTTC. Its protein product is CASRLGAYEQYF. The chain recombines TRBV28 with TRBJ2-7; D is tentatively TRBD1 or TRBD2 (5 bases each). The CDR3 loop spans 12 amino acids. Germline CDR1 reads MDHEN; CDR2 reads SYDVKM. The V gene lost 6 bases and the J gene lost 2 bases, with 8 bases spanning the gap.

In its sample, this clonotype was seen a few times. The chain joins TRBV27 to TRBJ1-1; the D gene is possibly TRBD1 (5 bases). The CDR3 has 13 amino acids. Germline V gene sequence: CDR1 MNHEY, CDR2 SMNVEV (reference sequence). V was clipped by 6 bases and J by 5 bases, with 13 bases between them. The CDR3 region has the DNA TGTGCCAGCAGCGCCTCCGGGGGGACTGAAGCTTTCTTT. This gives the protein CASSASGGTEAFF.

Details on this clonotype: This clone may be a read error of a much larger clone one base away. The CDR3 coding sequence is TGCGCCAGCAGCTTGGATGTAGCGGAAACAGATACGCAGTATTTT. It translates to CASSLDVAETDTQYF. This chain links TRBV5-1 with TRBJ2-3, with D maybe TRBD2 (6 bases). The CDR3 loop spans 15 amino acids. The V gene lost 0 bases and the J gene lost 3 bases, with 11 bases spanning the gap. Germline CDR1 and CDR2: SGHRS and YFSETQ.

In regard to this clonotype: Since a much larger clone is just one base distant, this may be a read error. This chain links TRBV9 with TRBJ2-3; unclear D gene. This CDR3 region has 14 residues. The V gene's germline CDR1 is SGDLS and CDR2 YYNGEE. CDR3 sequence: CASGVRAFADTQYF. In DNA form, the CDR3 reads TGTGCCAGCGGCGTTCGAGCGTTCGCAGATACGCAGTATTTT.

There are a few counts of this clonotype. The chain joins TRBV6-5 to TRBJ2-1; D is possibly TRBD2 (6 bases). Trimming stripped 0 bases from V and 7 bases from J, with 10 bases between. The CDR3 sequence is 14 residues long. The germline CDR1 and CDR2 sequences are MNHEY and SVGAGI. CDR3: CASSYSWGVNEQFF. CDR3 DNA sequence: TGTGCCAGCAGTTACTCATGGGGGGTAAATGAGCAGTTCTTC.

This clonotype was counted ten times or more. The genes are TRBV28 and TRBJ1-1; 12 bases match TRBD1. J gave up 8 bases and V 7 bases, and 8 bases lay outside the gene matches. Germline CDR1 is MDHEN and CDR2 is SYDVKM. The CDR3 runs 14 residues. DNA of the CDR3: TGTGCCAGCACCACGTGGGGACAGGGGGCCGAAGCTTTCTTT. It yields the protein CASTTWGQGAEAFF.

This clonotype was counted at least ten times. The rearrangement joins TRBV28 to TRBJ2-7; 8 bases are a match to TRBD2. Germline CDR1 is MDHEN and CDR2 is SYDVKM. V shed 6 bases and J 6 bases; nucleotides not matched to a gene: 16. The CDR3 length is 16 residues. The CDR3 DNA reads TGTGCCAGCAGCCGAACCGGGACTAGGCTTTTTCGCGAGCAGTACTTC. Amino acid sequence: CASSRTGTRLFREQYF.

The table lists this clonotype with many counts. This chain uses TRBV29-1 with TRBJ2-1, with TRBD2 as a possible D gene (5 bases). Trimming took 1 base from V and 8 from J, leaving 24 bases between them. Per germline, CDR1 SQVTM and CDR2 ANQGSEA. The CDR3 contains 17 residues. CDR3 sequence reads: CSVEGGITRNLGDEQFF. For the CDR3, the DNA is TGCAGCGTTGAAGGGGGTATTACTAGAAATCTGGGTGATGAGCAGTTCTTC.

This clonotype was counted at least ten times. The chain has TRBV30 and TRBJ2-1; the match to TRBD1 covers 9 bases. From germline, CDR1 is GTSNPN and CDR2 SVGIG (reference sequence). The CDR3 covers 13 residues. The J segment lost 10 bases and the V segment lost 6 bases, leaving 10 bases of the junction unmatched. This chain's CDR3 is CACSGQGLDEQFF. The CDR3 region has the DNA TGTGCCTGCTCGGGACAGGGACTTGACGAGCAGTTCTTC. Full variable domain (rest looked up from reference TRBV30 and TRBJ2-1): SQTIHQWPATLVQPVGSPLSLECTVEGTSNPNLYWYRQAAGRGLQLLFYSVGIGQISSEVPQNLSASRPQDRQFILSSKKLLLSDSGFYLCACSGQGLDEQFFGPGTRLTVL.

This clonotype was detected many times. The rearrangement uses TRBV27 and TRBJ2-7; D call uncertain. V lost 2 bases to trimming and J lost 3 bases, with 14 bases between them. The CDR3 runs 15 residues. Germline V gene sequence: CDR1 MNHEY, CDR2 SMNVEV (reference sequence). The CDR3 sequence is CASSLKGLGVYEQYF. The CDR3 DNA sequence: TGTGCCAGCAGTTTAAAGGGCCTTGGAGTCTACGAGCAGTACTTC.

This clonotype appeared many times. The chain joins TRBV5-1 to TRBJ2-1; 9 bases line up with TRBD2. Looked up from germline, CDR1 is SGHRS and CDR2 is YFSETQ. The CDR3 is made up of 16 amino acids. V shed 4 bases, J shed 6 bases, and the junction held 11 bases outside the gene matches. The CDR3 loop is CASSLSPSGEANEQFF. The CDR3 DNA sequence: TGCGCCAGCAGCCTGTCTCCTAGCGGGGAAGCCAATGAGCAGTTCTTC. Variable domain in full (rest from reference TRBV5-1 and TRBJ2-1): KAGVTQTPRYLIKTRGQQVTLSCSPISGHRSVSWYQQTPGQGLQFLFEYFSETQRNKGNFPGRFSGRQFSNSRSEMNVSTLELGDSALYLCASSLSPSGEANEQFFGPGTRLTVL.

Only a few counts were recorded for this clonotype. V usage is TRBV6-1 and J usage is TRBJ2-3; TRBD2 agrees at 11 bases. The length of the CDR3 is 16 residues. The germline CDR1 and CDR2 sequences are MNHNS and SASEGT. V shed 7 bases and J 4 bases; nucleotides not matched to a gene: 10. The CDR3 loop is CASNMGLAGGADTQYF. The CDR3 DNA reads TGTGCCAGCAATATGGGGCTAGCGGGAGGCGCAGATACGCAGTATTTT.

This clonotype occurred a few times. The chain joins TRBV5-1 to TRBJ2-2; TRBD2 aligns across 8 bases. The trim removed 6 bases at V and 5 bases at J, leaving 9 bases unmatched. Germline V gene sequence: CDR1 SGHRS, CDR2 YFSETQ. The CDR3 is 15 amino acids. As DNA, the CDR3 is TGCGCCAGCACCCCTATTGAGCGGGGGACCGGGGAGCTGTTTTTT. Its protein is CASTPIERGTGELFF.